Listed below are T cell receptor beta chains from one sample, sequenced in a study of neoadjuvant anti-PD-1 for oral cavity cancer. The protocol was immunoSEQ multiplex PCR, while the TCRdb copy is restricted to in-frame clones and leaves out a portion. The table records some 14,000 clones, roughly 70% of them present only once. The input for sequencing was PBMCs, taken after nivolumab (anti-PD-1) treatment. Source of these receptors: a person aged 35 to 85 with oral cavity squamous cell carcinoma. CDR3s include the opening cysteine and the closing phenylalanine or tryptophan. The D gene is left open where the match is weak. Part of the rows lack a size; the others show once, few, many or a class for expanded clones.

CDR3nt	CDR3aa	j_gene	d_gene	v_gene	abundance
TGTGCCAGCAGCCCCAAATGGGGGGGGGAGACCCAGTACTTC	CASSPKWGGETQYF	TRBJ2-5	TRBD2	TRBV7-9	NA
TGTGCCAGCAGTTCGGACCAAGCATTATATGGCTACACCTTC	CASSSDQALYGYTF	TRBJ1-2	NA	TRBV6-5	NA
TGTGCCAGCAGAAGCGGGAGGACCCACTACGAGCAGTACTTC	CASRSGRTHYEQYF	TRBJ2-7	TRBD2	TRBV2	NA
TGTGCCAGCAGCCCGGGTGCACCTACCTACGAGCAGTACTTC	CASSPGAPTYEQYF	TRBJ2-7	NA	TRBV7-9	NA
TGTGCCAGCAGCCTCGGAGGAGGAGCTTTCTTT	CASSLGGGAFF	TRBJ1-1	NA	TRBV13	few
TGTGCCAGCAGCAAAACAGGATCTCAAAGCTCCTACGAGCAGTACTTC	CASSKTGSQSSYEQYF	TRBJ2-7	NA	TRBV5-7	NA
TGTGCCAGCAGCTTGCTTCCCGGGACTAGTTCCTACAATGAGCAGTTCTTC	CASSLLPGTSSYNEQFF	TRBJ2-1	TRBD2	TRBV11-2	few
TGTGCCAGCAGCCCAGGGACGCTGAGGCCCGAGCAGTACTTC	CASSPGTLRPEQYF	TRBJ2-7	NA	TRBV5-4	NA
TGCGCCAGCAGCCAAGCCGGGACAGCCCTCGGGCAGCCCCAGCATTTT	CASSQAGTALGQPQHF	TRBJ1-5	TRBD1	TRBV4-1	once
TGCGCCAGCAGTTTCGGGCAAACTAGCACAGATACGCAGTATTTT	CASSFGQTSTDTQYF	TRBJ2-3	NA	TRBV5-1	NA
TGTGCCAGCAGTTGGGGTGGGAACACTGAAGCTTTCTTT	CASSWGGNTEAFF	TRBJ1-1	NA	TRBV27	NA
TGCGCCAGCAGCCAAGATTACAGTAACATTCAGTACTTC	CASSQDYSNIQYF	TRBJ2-4	NA	TRBV4-1	NA
TGTGCCAGCAGCTTAACCGGTCAGCCCCAGCATTTT	CASSLTGQPQHF	TRBJ1-5	NA	TRBV7-8	NA
TGTGCCAGCAGCTGCCCGGAAGCGGGCTGTGAAGCTTTCTTT	CASSCPEAGCEAFF	TRBJ1-1	NA	TRBV5-6	NA
TGTGCCATCAGTCTACAGGGGGCGGGTACTGAAGCTTTCTTT	CAISLQGAGTEAFF	TRBJ1-1	TRBD1	TRBV10-3	NA